This T cell receptor beta chain was profiled in a study of cytomegalovirus exposure and HLA in healthy donors. In regard to this clone: Its specificity is unknown.

Both 60 Vbeta primers and 13 Jbeta primers went into the PCR. The repertoire was sequenced with immunoSEQ multiplex PCR; TCRdb's copy has only in-frame clones and lacks some. The sample has around 65,000 clones; more than 70% are singletons. General study findings and limits: Productive rates of about 87% or about 30% were seen for most TCR beta V segments in an earlier analysis. Presence/absence analyses assumed roughly uniform sequencing depth across donors, which may not hold. Analyzed later, most CMV-associated TCR beta chains appeared HLA-restricted.

With V trimmed by 2 bases and J by 5 bases, 7 bases remained unmatched. Germline assignment: CDR1 SGHNT and CDR2 YYREEE (reference sequence). This CDR3 region has 16 residues. The sequenced sample was PBMCs. The chain joins TRBV5-4 to TRBJ2-2; 9 positions agree with TRBD1. This clonotype originated in a man aged 50 to 59 in good health and CMV-seropositive. CDR3 sequence: CASSLPGQGRTGELFF. DNA for the CDR3: TGTGCCAGCAGCTTACCGGGACAGGGTAGGACCGGGGAGCTGTTTTTT.